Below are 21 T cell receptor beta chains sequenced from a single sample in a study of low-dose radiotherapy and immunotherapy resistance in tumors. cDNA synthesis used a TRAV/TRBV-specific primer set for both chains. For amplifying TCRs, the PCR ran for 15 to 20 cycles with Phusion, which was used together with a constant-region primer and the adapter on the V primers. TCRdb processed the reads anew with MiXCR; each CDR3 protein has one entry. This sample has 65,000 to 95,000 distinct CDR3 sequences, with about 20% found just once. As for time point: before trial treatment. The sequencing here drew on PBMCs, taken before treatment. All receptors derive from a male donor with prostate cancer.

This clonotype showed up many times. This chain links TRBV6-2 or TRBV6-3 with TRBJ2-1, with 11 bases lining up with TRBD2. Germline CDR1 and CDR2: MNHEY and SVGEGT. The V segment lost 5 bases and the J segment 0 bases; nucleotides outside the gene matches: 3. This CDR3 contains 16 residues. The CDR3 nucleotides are TGTGCCAGCAGTGATCTAGCGGGAGGCTCCTACAATGAGCAGTTCTTC. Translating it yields CASSDLAGGSYNEQFF.

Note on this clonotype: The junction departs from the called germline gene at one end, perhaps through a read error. CDR3 residues: CASSSRRDTGERFF. In DNA, the CDR3 is TGTGCCAGCAGTTCTCGGCGGGACACCGGGGAGCGGTTTTTT. This chain links TRBV12-3 or TRBV12-4 with TRBJ2-2; the D gene could be TRBD1 or TRBD2 (6 bases each). The CDR3 has 14 residues.

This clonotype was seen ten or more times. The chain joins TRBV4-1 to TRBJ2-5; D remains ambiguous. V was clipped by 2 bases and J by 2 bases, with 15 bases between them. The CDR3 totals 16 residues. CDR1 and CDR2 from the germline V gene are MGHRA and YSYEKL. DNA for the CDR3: TGCGCCAGCAGCCAAAATCCTGGTTTTCCACAAGAGACCCAGTACTTC. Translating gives CASSQNPGFPQETQYF.

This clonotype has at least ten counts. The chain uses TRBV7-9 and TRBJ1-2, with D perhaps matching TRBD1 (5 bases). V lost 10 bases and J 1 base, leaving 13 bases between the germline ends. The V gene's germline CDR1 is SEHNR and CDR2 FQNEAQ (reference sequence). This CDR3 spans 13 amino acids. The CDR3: CATDSDINYGYTF. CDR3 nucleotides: TGTGCCACCGACTCGGACATTAACTATGGCTACACCTTC.

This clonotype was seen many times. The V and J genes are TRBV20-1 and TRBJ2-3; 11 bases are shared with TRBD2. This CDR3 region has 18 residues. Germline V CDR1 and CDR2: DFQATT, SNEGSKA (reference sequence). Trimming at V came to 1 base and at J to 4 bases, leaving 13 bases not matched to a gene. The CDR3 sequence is CSARARSGGVSFADTQYF. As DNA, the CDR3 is TGCAGTGCTAGAGCCCGTAGCGGGGGGGTTTCCTTCGCAGATACGCAGTATTTT.

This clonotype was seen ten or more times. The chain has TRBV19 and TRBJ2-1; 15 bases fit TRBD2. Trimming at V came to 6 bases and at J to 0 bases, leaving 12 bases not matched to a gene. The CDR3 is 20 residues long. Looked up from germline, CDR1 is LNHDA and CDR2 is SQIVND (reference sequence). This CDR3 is CASSPTGTSGRFLSYNEQFF. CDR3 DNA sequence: TGTGCCAGTAGCCCTACCGGGACTAGCGGGAGGTTCCTCTCCTACAATGAGCAGTTCTTC.

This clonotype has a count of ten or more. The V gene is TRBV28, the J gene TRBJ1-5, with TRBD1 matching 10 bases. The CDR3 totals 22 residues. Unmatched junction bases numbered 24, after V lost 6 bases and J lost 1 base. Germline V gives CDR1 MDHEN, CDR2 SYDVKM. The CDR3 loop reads CASRPNTWGQGYWGGSNQPQHF. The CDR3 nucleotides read TGTGCCAGCAGACCAAACACCTGGGGACAGGGGTATTGGGGGGGAAGCAATCAGCCCCAGCATTTT.

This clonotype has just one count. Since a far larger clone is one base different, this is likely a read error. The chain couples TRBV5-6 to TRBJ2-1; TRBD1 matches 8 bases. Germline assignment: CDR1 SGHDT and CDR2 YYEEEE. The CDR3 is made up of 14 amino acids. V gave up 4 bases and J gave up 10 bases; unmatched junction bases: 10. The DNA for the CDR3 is TGTGCCAGCAGCGCGACAGGGGACGGCTACGAGCAGTTCTTC. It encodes CASSATGDGYEQFF.

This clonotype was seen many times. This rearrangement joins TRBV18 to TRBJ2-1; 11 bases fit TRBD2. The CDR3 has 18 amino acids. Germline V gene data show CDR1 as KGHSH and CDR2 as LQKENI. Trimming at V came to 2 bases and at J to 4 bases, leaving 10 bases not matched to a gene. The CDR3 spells CASSPFPLAGGHYNEQFF. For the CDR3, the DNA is TGTGCCAGCTCACCATTTCCCCTAGCGGGGGGCCATTACAATGAGCAGTTCTTC. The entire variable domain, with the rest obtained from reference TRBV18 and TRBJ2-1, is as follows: NAGVMQNPRHLVRRRGQEARLRCSPMKGHSHVYWYRQLPEEGLKFMVYLQKENIIDESGMPKERFSAEFPKEGPSILRIQQVVRGDSAAYFCASSPFPLAGGHYNEQFFGPGTRLTVL.

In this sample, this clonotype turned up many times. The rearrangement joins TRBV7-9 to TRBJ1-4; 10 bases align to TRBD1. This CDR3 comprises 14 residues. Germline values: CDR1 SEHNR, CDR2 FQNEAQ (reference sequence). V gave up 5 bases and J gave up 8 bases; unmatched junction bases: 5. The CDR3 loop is CASSHRTGGEKLFF. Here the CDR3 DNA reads TGTGCCAGCAGCCACCGGACAGGGGGGGAAAAACTGTTTTTT.

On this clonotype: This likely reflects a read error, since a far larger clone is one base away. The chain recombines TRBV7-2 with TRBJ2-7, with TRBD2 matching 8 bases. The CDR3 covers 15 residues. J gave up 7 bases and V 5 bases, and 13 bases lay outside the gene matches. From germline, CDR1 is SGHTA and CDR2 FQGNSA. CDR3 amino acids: CASSPLAVSYNEQYF. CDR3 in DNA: TGTGCCAGCAGCCCACTAGCGGTCTCCTACAATGAGCAGTACTTC.

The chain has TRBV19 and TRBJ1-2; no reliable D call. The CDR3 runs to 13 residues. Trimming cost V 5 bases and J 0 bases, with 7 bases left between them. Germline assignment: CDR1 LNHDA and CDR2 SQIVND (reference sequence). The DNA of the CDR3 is TGTGCCAGTAGTTTCGGAGCTAACTATGGCTACACCTTC. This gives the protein CASSFGANYGYTF.

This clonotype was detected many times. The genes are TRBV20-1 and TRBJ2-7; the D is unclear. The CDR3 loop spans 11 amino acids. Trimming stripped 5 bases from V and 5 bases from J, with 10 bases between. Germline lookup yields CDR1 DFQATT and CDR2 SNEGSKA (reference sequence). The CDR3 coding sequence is TGCAGTGCTGGGGTGTTTGACGAGCAGTACTTC. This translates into CSAGVFDEQYF.

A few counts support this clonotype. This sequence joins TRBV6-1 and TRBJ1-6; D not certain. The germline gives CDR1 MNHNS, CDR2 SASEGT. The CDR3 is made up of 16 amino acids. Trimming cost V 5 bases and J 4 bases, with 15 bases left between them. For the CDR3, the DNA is TGTGCCAGCAGTTCCCCGCGCCATGCTTATAATTCACCCCTCCACTTT. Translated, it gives CASSSPRHAYNSPLHF.

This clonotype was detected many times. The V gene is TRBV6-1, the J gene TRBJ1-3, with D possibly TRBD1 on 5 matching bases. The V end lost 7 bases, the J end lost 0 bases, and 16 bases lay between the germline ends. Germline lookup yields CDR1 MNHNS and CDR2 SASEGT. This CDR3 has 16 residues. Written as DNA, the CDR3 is TGTGCCAGCAACCCGGGACGCACAAACTCTGGAAACACCATATATTTT. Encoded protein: CASNPGRTNSGNTIYF.

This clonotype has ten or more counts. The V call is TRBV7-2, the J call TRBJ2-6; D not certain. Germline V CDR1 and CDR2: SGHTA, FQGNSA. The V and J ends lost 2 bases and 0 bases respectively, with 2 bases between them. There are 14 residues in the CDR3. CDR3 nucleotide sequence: TGTGCCAGCAGCTTAATCTCTGGGGCCAACGTCCTGACTTTC. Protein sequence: CASSLISGANVLTF.

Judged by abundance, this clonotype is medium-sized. The CDR3 DNA reads TGCGCCAGCAGCTTATCATTGTCCCACCCCATTCAGTACTTC. Its translation is CASSLSLSHPIQYF. The gene calls are TRBV5-1 and TRBJ2-4; no clear D. Germline V gene data show CDR1 as SGHRS and CDR2 as YFSETQ. Trimming took off 2 bases at V and 9 bases at J, with 15 bases between the two ends. This CDR3 comprises 14 residues.

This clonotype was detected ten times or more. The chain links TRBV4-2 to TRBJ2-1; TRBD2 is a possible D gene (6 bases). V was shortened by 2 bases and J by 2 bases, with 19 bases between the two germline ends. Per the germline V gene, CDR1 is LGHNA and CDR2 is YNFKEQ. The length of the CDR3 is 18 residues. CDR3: CASSQIFLASATYNEQFF. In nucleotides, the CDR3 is TGTGCCAGCAGCCAAATATTCCTAGCGTCAGCAACCTACAATGAGCAGTTCTTC.

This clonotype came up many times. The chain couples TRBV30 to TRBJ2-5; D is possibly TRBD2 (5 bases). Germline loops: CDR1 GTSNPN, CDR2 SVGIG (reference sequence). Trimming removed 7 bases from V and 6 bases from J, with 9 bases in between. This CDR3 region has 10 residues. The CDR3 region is CASSGKTQYF. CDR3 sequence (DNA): TGTGCCTCCTCGGGAAAGACCCAGTACTTC.

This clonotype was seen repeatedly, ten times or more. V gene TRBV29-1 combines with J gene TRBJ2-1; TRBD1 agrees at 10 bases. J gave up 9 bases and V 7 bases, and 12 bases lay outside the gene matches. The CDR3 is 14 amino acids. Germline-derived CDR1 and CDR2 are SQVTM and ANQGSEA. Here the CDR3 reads CSAKLGTGAGEQFF. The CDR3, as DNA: TGCAGCGCCAAGCTAGGGACAGGGGCCGGTGAGCAGTTCTTC.

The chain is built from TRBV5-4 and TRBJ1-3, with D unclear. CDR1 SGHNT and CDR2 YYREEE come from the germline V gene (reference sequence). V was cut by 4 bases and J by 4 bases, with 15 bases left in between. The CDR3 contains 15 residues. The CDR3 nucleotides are TGTGCCAGCAGCCCTCCTGGGGATACCGGAAACACCATATATTTT. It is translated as CASSPPGDTGNTIYF.